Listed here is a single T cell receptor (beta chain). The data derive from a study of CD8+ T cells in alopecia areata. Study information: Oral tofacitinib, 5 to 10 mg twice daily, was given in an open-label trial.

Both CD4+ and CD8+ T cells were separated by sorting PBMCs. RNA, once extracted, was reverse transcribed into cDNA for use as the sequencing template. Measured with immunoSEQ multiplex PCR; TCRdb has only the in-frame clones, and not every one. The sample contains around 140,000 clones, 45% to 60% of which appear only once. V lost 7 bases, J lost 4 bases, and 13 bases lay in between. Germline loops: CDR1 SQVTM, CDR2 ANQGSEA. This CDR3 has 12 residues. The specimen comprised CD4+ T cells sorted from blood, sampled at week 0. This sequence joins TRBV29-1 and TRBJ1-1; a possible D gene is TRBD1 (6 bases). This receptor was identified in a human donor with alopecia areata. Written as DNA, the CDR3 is TGCAGCGGGACAGTTCCTCTCACTGAAGCTTTCTTT. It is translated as CSGTVPLTEAFF.